Sequencing of this TCR beta chain was carried out in a study of control samples from healthy donors and cancer patients. Clones were read by immunoSEQ multiplex PCR, and TCRdb kept only the in-frame ones, dropping some. This sample carries fewer than 150,000 clones, approximately 90% of them seen once, and the ten largest clones take 6.5% to 9%. Sample: blood. The receptor was isolated from a woman aged 18-29 years in good health.

CDR3 amino acids: CASSLGVAGGTDTQYF. The DNA of the CDR3 is TGTGCCAGCAGCTTGGGAGTTGCGGGGGGCACAGATACGCAGTATTTT. The chain uses TRBV5-4 and TRBJ2-3; 7 nucleotides match TRBD2. Germline CDR1 reads SGHNT; CDR2 reads YYREEE (reference sequence). The CDR3 consists of 16 residues. Germline trimming cut 0 bases from V and 1 base from J; bases unmatched to any gene: 5.